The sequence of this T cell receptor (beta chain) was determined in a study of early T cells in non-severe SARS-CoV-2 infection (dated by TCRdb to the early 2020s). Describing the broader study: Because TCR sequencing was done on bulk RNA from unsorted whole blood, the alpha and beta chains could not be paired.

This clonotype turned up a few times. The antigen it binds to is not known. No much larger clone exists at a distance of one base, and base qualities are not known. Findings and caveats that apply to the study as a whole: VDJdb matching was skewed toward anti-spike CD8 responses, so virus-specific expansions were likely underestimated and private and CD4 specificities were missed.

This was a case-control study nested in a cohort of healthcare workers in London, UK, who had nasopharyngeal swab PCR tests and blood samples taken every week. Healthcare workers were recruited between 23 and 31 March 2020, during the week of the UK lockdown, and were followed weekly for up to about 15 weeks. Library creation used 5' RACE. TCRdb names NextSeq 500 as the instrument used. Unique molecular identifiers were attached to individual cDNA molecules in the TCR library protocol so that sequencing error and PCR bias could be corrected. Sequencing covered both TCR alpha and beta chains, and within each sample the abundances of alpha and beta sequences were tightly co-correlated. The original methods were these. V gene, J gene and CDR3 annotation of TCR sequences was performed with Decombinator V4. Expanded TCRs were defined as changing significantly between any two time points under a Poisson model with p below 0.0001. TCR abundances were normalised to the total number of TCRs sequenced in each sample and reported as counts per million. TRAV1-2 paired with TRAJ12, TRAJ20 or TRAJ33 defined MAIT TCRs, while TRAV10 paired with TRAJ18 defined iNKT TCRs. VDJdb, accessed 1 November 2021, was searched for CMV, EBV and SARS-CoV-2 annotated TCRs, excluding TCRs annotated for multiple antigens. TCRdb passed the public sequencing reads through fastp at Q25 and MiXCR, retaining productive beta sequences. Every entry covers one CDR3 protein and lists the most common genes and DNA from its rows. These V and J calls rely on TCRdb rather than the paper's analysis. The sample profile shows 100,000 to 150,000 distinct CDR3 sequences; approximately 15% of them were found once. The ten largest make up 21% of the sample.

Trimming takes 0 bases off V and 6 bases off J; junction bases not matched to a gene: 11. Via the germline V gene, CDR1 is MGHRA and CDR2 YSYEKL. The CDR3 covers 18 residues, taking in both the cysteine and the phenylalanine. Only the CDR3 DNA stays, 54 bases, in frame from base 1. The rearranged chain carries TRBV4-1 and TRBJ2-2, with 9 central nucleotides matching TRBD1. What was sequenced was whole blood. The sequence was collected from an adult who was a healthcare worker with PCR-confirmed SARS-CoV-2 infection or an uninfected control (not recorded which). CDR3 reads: CASSQERSGTGSSGELFF. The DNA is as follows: TGCGCCAGCAGCCAAGAAAGGAGTGGGACAGGGAGCTCCGGGGAGCTGTTTTTT.